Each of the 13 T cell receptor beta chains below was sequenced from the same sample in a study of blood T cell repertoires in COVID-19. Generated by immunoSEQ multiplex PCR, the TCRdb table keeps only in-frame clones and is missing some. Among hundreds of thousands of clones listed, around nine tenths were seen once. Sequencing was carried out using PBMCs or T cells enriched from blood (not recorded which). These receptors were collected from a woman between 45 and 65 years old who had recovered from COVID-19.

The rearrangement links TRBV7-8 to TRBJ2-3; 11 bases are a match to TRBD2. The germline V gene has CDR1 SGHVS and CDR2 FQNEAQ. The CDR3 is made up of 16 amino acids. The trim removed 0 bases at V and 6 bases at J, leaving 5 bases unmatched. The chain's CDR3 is CASSLAETSGIDTQYF. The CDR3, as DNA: TGTGCCAGCAGCTTAGCAGAGACTAGCGGGATCGATACGCAGTATTTT. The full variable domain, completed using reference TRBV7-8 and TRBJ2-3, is GAGVSQSPRYKVAKRGQDVALRCDPISGHVSLFWYQQALGQGPEFLTYFQNEAQLDKSGLPSDRFFAERPEGSVSTLKIQRTQQEDSAVYLCASSLAETSGIDTQYFGPGTRLTVL.

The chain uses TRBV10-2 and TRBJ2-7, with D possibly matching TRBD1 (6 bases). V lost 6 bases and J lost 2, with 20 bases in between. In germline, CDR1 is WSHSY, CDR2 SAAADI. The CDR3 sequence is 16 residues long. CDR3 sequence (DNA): TGCGCCAGCAGCAACTTCTTACAAGGGGGAACCTACGAGCAGTACTTC. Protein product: CASSNFLQGGTYEQYF.

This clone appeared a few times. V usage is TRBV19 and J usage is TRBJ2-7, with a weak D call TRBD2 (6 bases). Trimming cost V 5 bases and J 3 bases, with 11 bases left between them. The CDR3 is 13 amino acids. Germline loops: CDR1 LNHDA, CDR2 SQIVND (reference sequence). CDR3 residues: CASSPGLNYEQYF. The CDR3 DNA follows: TGTGCCAGTAGTCCGGGACTGAACTACGAGCAGTACTTC. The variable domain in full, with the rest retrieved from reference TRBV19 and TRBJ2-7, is DGGITQSPKYLFRKEGQNVTLSCEQNLNHDAMYWYRQDPGQGLRLIYYSQIVNDFQKGDIAEGYSVSREKKESFPLTVTSAQKNPTAFYLCASSPGLNYEQYFGPGTRLTVT.

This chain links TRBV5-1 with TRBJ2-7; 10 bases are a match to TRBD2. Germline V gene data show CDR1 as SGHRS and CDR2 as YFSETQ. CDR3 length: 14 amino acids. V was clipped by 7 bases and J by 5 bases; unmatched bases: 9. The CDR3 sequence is CASGASGSSHEQYF. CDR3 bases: TGCGCCAGCGGCGCTAGCGGGAGTTCCCACGAGCAGTACTTC.

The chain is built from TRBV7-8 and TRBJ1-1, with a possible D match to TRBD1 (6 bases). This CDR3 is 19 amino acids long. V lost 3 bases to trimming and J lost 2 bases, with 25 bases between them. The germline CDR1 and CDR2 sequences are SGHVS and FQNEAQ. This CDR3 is CASSLQGPTFLGLNTEAFF. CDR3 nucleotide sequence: TGTGCCAGCAGCTTGCAGGGGCCCACATTTTTAGGGCTAAACACTGAAGCTTTCTTT.

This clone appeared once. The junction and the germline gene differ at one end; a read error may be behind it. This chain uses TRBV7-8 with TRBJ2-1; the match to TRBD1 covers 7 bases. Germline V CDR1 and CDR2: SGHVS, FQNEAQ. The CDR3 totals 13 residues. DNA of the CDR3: TGTGCCAGCAGCTTAGAGTTTGTAAGGGGGCGCGTCTTC. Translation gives CASSLEFVRGRVF.

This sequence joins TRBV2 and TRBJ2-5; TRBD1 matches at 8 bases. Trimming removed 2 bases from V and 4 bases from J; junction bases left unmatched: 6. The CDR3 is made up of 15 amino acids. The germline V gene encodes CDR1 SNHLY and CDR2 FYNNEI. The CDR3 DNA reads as TGTGCCAGCAGTGAACAGGGGGCGCGCCTAGAGACCCAGTACTTC. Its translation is CASSEQGARLETQYF.

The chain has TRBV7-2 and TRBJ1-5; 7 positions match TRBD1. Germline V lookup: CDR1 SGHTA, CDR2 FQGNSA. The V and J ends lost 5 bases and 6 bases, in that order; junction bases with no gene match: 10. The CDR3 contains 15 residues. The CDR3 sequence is CASSESQGVGQPQHF. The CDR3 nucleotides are TGTGCCAGCAGCGAATCTCAGGGGGTTGGTCAGCCCCAGCATTTT. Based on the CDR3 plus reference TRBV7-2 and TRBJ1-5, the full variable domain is GAGVSQSPSNKVTEKGKDVELRCDPISGHTALYWYRQSLGQGLEFLIYFQGNSAPDKSGLPSDRFSAERTGGSVSTLTIQRTQQEDSAVYLCASSESQGVGQPQHFGDGTRLSIL.

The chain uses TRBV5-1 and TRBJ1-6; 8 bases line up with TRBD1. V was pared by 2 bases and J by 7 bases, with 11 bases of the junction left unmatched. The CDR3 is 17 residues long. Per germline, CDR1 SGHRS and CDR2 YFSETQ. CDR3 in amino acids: CASSFGYPQGVNSPLHF. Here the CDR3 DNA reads TGCGCCAGCAGCTTTGGCTACCCACAGGGGGTAAATTCACCCCTCCACTTT.

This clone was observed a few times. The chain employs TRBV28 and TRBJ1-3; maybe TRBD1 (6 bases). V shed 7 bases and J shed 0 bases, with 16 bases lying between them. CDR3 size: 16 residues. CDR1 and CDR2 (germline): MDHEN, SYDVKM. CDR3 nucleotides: TGTGCCAGCACCACTAGAAGCAGGGGCTCTGGAAACACCATATATTTT. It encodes CASTTRSRGSGNTIYF.

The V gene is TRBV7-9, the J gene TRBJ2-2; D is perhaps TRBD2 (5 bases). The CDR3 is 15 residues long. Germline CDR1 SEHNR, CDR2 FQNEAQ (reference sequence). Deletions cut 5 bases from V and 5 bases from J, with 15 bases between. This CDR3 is CASSGGGFGTGELFF. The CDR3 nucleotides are TGTGCCAGCAGCGGAGGCGGCTTCGGGACCGGGGAGCTGTTTTTT.

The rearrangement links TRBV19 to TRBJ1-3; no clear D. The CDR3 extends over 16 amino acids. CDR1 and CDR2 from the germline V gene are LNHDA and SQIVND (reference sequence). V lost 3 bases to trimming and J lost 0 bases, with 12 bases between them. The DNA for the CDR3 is TGTGCCAGTAGTATTGCGCCGAAGAGCTCTGGAAACACCATATATTTT. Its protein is CASSIAPKSSGNTIYF.

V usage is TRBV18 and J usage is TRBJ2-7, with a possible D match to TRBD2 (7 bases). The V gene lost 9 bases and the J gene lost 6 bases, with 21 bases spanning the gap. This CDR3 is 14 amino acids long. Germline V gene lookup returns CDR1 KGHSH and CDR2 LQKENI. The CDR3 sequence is CASRTQRGASEQYF. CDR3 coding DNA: TGTGCCAGTCGAACCCAACGGGGGGCCAGCGAGCAGTACTTC.